The 22 T cell receptor beta chains below all came from one sample that was sequenced in a study of T-cell memory formation after mild COVID-19. TCRdb recomputed calls from the 5' RACE reads with MiXCR, one row per CDR3 protein. This table has 200,000 or so distinct CDR3 sequences, 16% appearing once. What was sequenced was PBMCs or a T cell subset sorted from them (not recorded which). Receptor source: an adult woman who had mild COVID-19 (a few samples of this study predate the infection). Cell type and time point are not known.

This clonotype has only a few counts. This chain links TRBV5-1 with TRBJ2-7; possible D gene TRBD2, 6 bases. Germline V gene sequence: CDR1 SGHRS, CDR2 YFSETQ. The CDR3 runs to 14 residues. Trimming shortened V by 2 bases and J by 2 bases, and 11 bases separated the two germline ends. The CDR3 DNA reads TGCGCCAGCAGCTTTGACGGGAGCGCCTACGAGCAGTACTTC. This encodes CASSFDGSAYEQYF. Complete variable domain (other parts from reference TRBV5-1 and TRBJ2-7): KAGVTQTPRYLIKTRGQQVTLSCSPISGHRSVSWYQQTPGQGLQFLFEYFSETQRNKGNFPGRFSGRQFSNSRSEMNVSTLELGDSALYLCASSFDGSAYEQYFGPGTRLTVT.

The chain combines TRBV7-8 with TRBJ1-1; tentatively, D is TRBD1 (5 bases). CDR1 is SGHVS and CDR2 is FQNEAQ in the germline V gene. The CDR3 consists of 14 residues. Trimming left V 6 bases short and J 5 bases short, with 16 bases between. The CDR3 loop reads CASRPGLGGTEAFF. In nucleotides, the CDR3 is TGTGCCAGCAGGCCGGGTTTGGGGGGAACTGAAGCTTTCTTT.

The chain has TRBV9 and TRBJ2-1; tentative D call: TRBD1 (5 bases). The CDR3 spans 11 residues. Germline V gives CDR1 SGDLS, CDR2 YYNGEE. Trimming left V 7 bases short and J 15 bases short, with 17 bases between. The CDR3 DNA reads as TGTGCCAGCTATAATGGCCAGGGTGCGTTCTTC. Protein: CASYNGQGAFF.

This clonotype was seen a few times. The chain combines TRBV6-1 with TRBJ2-5; 13 nucleotides line up with TRBD2. Germline lookup yields CDR1 MNHNS and CDR2 SASEGT. This CDR3 has 15 amino acids. Trimming cost V 0 bases and J 7 bases; bases outside gene matches: 2. CDR3 DNA sequence: TGTGCCAGCAGTGAAGCACTAGCGGGAGGGGGGACCCAGTACTTC. Protein product: CASSEALAGGGTQYF.

This rearrangement joins TRBV27 to TRBJ2-3; D may be TRBD2 (5 bases). Germline CDR1 MNHEY, CDR2 SMNVEV (reference sequence). The CDR3 runs to 14 residues. V gave up 3 bases and J gave up 1 base, with 8 bases separating them. The CDR3 bases are TGTGCCAGCAGTTTCGAGGGCCGCACAGATACGCAGTATTTT. This codes for CASSFEGRTDTQYF.

The gene calls are TRBV5-1 and TRBJ2-2; 8 nucleotides align to TRBD1. V lost 4 bases and J lost 4; bases outside the gene matches: 3. Germline V gene data show CDR1 as SGHRS and CDR2 as YFSETQ. The CDR3 totals 14 residues. The CDR3 sequence: CASSPDRGTGELFF. The CDR3 DNA reads as TGCGCCAGCAGCCCCGACAGGGGCACCGGGGAGCTGTTTTTT.

The chain has TRBV6-5 and TRBJ2-7; possibly TRBD2 for D (5 bases). Germline CDR1 reads MNHEY; CDR2 reads SVGAGI. Trimming left V 4 bases short and J 9 bases short, with 19 bases between. The CDR3 length is 14 residues. CDR3 sequence reads: CASSCSGAAFGQYF. DNA of the CDR3: TGTGCCAGCAGTTGCTCAGGAGCGGCGTTCGGGCAGTACTTC.

This clonotype turned up a few times. V gene TRBV27 combines with J gene TRBJ2-3, with D perhaps matching TRBD1 (6 bases). Between the trimmed V and J ends, which lost 6 bases and 2 bases, there was a span of 12 bases. Germline V CDR1 and CDR2: MNHEY, SMNVEV (reference sequence). CDR3 size: 14 residues. The CDR3 sequence is CASSKDRATDTQYF. The CDR3 DNA sequence: TGTGCCAGCAGCAAGGACAGAGCCACAGATACGCAGTATTTT.

This clonotype showed up just a few times. CDR3 protein: CASSFTGSSEAFF. For the CDR3, the DNA is TGTGCCAGCAGCTTCACGGGGTCCTCTGAAGCTTTCTTT. The chain couples TRBV7-6 to TRBJ1-1, with D hard to call. This CDR3 is 13 amino acids long. Germline-derived CDR1 and CDR2 are SGHVS and FNYEAQ. The V and J ends lost 3 bases and 6 bases respectively, with 11 bases between them.

The chain couples TRBV5-6 to TRBJ2-7, with D hard to call. V was trimmed by 0 bases and J by 3 bases, leaving 13 bases between them. The CDR3 extends over 15 amino acids. Per germline, CDR1 SGHDT and CDR2 YYEEEE. CDR3 sequence: CASSLAPGPDYEQYF. The CDR3, as DNA: TGTGCCAGCAGCTTGGCCCCTGGACCAGACTACGAGCAGTACTTC.

This clonotype has more than one count but fewer than ten. This chain joins TRBV5-6 and TRBJ2-2, with D possibly being TRBD1 (5 bases). The V gene lost 4 bases and the J gene lost 6 bases, with 16 bases spanning the gap. The CDR3 has 15 amino acids. The V gene's germline CDR1 is SGHDT and CDR2 YYEEEE. In DNA, the CDR3 is TGTGCCAGCAGCCGGCAGGGTACTCTAGCCGGGGAGCTGTTTTTT. The encoded protein is CASSRQGTLAGELFF.

V gene TRBV18 combines with J gene TRBJ2-1, with 7 bases fitting TRBD2. This CDR3 spans 14 amino acids. With V trimmed by 6 bases and J by 5 bases, 7 bases remained unmatched. Germline V gene lookup returns CDR1 KGHSH and CDR2 LQKENI. CDR3 sequence (DNA): TGTGCCAGCTCCCGATCTAGCGGAGACAATGAGCAGTTCTTC. Translated, it gives CASSRSSGDNEQFF.

This clonotype was detected only a few times. This chain connects TRBV6-5 to TRBJ2-2; D gene uncertain. The V gene's germline CDR1 is MNHEY and CDR2 SVGAGI. Trimming left V 6 bases short and J 0 bases short, with 2 bases between. The CDR3 covers 12 residues. Here the CDR3 reads CASSTNTGELFF. CDR3 nucleotide sequence: TGTGCCAGCAGCACGAACACCGGGGAGCTGTTTTTT.

Notes on this clonotype: At one end the junction does not follow the germline gene, possibly because of a read error. V usage is TRBV12-3 or TRBV12-4 and J usage is TRBJ2-7; 7 bases align to TRBD1. The CDR3 is 13 amino acids. The CDR3 coding sequence is TGTGCCAGCAGTTCCACGGACAGGCTGACGTTGCACTTC. This translates into CASSSTDRLTLHF.

This chain links TRBV9 with TRBJ2-2; D is unresolved. Germline CDR1 reads SGDLS; CDR2 reads YYNGEE. With 4 bases removed from V and 5 bases from J, the gap between germline ends came to 9 bases. The CDR3 length is 13 residues. CDR3 sequence: CASSLSWTGELFF. The CDR3 DNA follows: TGTGCCAGCAGCCTTTCGTGGACCGGGGAGCTGTTTTTT.

This clonotype occurred a few times. The chain recombines TRBV30 with TRBJ2-5; D is unresolved. The CDR3 is made up of 15 amino acids. The germline V gene has CDR1 GTSNPN and CDR2 SVGIG (reference sequence). Trimming stripped 0 bases from V and 0 bases from J, with 11 bases between. The CDR3 spells CAWSVGRQYQETQYF. The CDR3 nucleotides read TGTGCCTGGAGTGTAGGCAGGCAGTACCAAGAGACCCAGTACTTC. The full variable domain, in which reference TRBV30 and TRBJ2-5 provide the parts outside the CDR3, is SQTIHQWPATLVQPVGSPLSLECTVEGTSNPNLYWYRQAAGRGLQLLFYSVGIGQISSEVPQNLSASRPQDRQFILSSKKLLLSDSGFYLCAWSVGRQYQETQYFGPGTRLLVL.

This clonotype has only a few counts. The rearrangement uses TRBV29-1 and TRBJ1-2; the D gene is possibly TRBD1 (6 bases). The V gene lost 3 bases and the J gene lost 4 bases, with 21 bases spanning the gap. The CDR3 runs to 16 residues. Looked up from germline, CDR1 is SQVTM and CDR2 is ANQGSEA. CDR3 loop: CSVDAGGAGLGYGYTF. For the CDR3, the DNA is TGCAGCGTTGACGCGGGGGGCGCGGGACTTGGCTATGGCTACACCTTC.

This clonotype was seen more than once but under ten times. The chain carries TRBV2 and TRBJ2-5; the match to TRBD1 covers 8 bases. After removal of 6 bases from V and 0 bases from J, the junction contained 9 bases not matched to a gene. Germline V gene data show CDR1 as SNHLY and CDR2 as FYNNEI. This CDR3 comprises 16 residues. CDR3 DNA: TGTGCCAGCAGCAGAAGACAGGGGATTTACCAAGAGACCCAGTACTTC. Amino acids: CASSRRQGIYQETQYF.

A few counts support this clonotype. The chain joins TRBV6-2 or TRBV6-3 to TRBJ2-1; 7 positions match TRBD2. The CDR3 sequence is 14 residues long. V gave up 0 bases and J gave up 15 bases; unmatched junction bases: 11. Germline assignment: CDR1 MNHEY and CDR2 SVGEGT. CDR3 residues: CASSYSIFSGRRFF. The CDR3, as DNA: TGTGCCAGCAGTTACTCGATCTTTTCCGGGAGGCGGTTCTTC.

V usage is TRBV5-5 and J usage is TRBJ1-2; TRBD1 aligns across 9 bases. Germline V gives CDR1 SGHKS, CDR2 YYEKEE (reference sequence). This CDR3 is built from 14 residues. V lost 2 bases and J lost 5; bases outside the gene matches: 4. CDR3 nucleotides: TGTGCCAGCAGCTTCCTAGACAGGGGGTATGGCTACACCTTC. Translation: CASSFLDRGYGYTF.

There are a few counts of this clonotype. The V call is TRBV7-9, the J call TRBJ2-1, with D tentatively TRBD1 (6 bases). Trimming took 5 bases from V and 0 from J, leaving 17 bases between them. Germline V gives CDR1 SEHNR, CDR2 FQNEAQ (reference sequence). The CDR3 spans 17 residues. The CDR3 reads CASSLHMWGLSYNEQFF. For the CDR3, the DNA is TGTGCCAGCAGCCTCCATATGTGGGGGCTCTCCTACAATGAGCAGTTCTTC.

J is TRBJ1-4 and V is TRBV15, with D hard to call. Germline CDR1 LNHNV, CDR2 YYDKDF (reference sequence). CDR3 length equals 15 residues. V was trimmed by 0 bases and J by 7 bases, leaving 12 bases between them. The CDR3 sequence is CATSRDFGRGEKLFF. The CDR3 coding sequence is TGTGCCACCAGCAGAGATTTCGGCCGGGGTGAAAAACTGTTTTTT.